This is a list of T cell receptor beta chains from one sample in a study of blood T cell repertoires in COVID-19. The method was immunoSEQ multiplex PCR; TCRdb's version includes in-frame clones alone and lacks a portion of them. The profile shows some 150,000 clones, approximately 90% of them singletons. The specimen sequenced was PBMCs or T cells enriched from blood (not recorded which). These receptors were collected from a woman aged 30 to 39 with acute COVID-19. The CDR3 runs from the conserved cysteine through the conserved F or W. A D gene is named only where the DNA matches it firmly. Not all rows give a size; the values are once, few, many and, for expanded clones, a class.

J	D	V	size	DNA	CDR3
TRBJ2-3	-	TRBV10-2	-	TGCGCCAGCAGTCCTTCTTCTAGCGCGACAGATACGCAGTATTTT	CASSPSSSATDTQYF
TRBJ1-1	-	TRBV30	-	TGTGCCTGGAGTGCGCAGTGGAACACTGAAGCTTTCTTT	CAWSAQWNTEAFF
TRBJ1-2	-	TRBV28	-	TGTGCCAGCAGTTTAATGCGGGCGCCTCACTATGGCTACACCTTC	CASSLMRAPHYGYTF
TRBJ2-7	TRBD1	TRBV7-9	-	TGTGCCAGCAGCCCCCGGTACAGGGGGGCCTACGAGCAGTACTTC	CASSPRYRGAYEQYF
TRBJ2-2	TRBD2	TRBV2	few	TGTGCCAGCAGTAGACTAGCGGGGGGGAACACCGGGGAGCTGTTTTTT	CASSRLAGGNTGELFF
TRBJ1-2	TRBD1	TRBV24-1	-	TGTGCCACCAGTGATTCGGGACAGGGGGCTCACGCCGGAAATGGCTACACCTTC	CATSDSGQGAHAGNGYTF
TRBJ1-3	TRBD1	TRBV28	-	TGTGCCAGCAGTTCGACAGGGAGGTCTGGAAACACCATATATTTT	CASSSTGRSGNTIYF
TRBJ2-1	-	TRBV11-3	-	TGTGCCAGCAGCTTAGGGATATCGGGTGAGCAGTTCTTC	CASSLGISGEQFF
TRBJ2-2	TRBD2	TRBV7-7	-	TGTGCTAGCAGCTTATTCGAGGGAATAGCGGGGACCCAGTTCCCCGGGGAGCTGTTTTTT	CASSLFEGIAGTQFPGELFF
TRBJ1-3	TRBD1	TRBV5-1	-	TGCGCCAGCAGCGAACAGGGGGGGATTAACACCATATATTTT	CASSEQGGINTIYF
TRBJ2-7	TRBD2	TRBV4-1	medium-sized	TGCGCCAGCAGCCAAGATCGGATCCCTAGCGGGAGACGCCACGAGCAGTACTTC	CASSQDRIPSGRRHEQYF
TRBJ1-4	-	TRBV4-2	-	TGTGCCAGCAGCCAAGATCTGGGACTAGAGGGTGAAAAACTGTTTTTT	CASSQDLGLEGEKLFF
TRBJ2-3	-	TRBV5-1	-	TGCGCCAGCAGCTTGTGGGGCCTCACAGATACGCAGTATTTT	CASSLWGLTDTQYF
TRBJ2-7	TRBD1	TRBV6-2/TRBV6-3	few	TGTGCCAGCAGCCGGGGACAGGCTTTTGGAGAGCAGTACTTC	CASSRGQAFGEQYF
TRBJ2-7	TRBD2	TRBV7-8	-	TGTGCCAGCAGCTTTAGGACTAGCGGATTATACGAGCAGTACTTC	CASSFRTSGLYEQYF
TRBJ1-2	-	TRBV9	-	TGTGCCAGCAGCGTAGATTTGAGCCGGCGCGGCTATGGCTACACCTTC	CASSVDLSRRGYGYTF
TRBJ2-1	TRBD2	TRBV7-9	-	TGTGCCAGCAGCCCGACTAGCGGGAGTAACAATGAGCAGTTCTTC	CASSPTSGSNNEQFF
TRBJ1-4	TRBD1	TRBV18	-	TGTGCCAGCTCACCCGGGACAGGGGGCACTAATGAAAAACTGTTTTTT	CASSPGTGGTNEKLFF
TRBJ2-5	-	TRBV18	-	TGTGCCAGCTCATCTACGCGAACCGGGGAGACCCAGTACTTC	CASSSTRTGETQYF
TRBJ2-7	TRBD2	TRBV19	once	TGTGCCAGTAGTATCGGACTAGCGGGAGGATCCTACGAGCAGTACTTC	CASSIGLAGGSYEQYF
TRBJ2-6	-	TRBV5-4	-	TGTGCCAGCAGCTCTGGGGGCCCTGGGGCCAACGTCCTGACTTTC	CASSSGGPGANVLTF
TRBJ2-5	TRBD2	TRBV29-1	-	TGCAGCGTTGGTCTAGCGGGAGGACAGACCCAGTACTTC	CSVGLAGGQTQYF
TRBJ2-7	-	TRBV28	-	TGTGCCAGCAGTTTCGGCACTGGACAGATTTCCTACGAGCAGTACTTC	CASSFGTGQISYEQYF
TRBJ2-1	-	TRBV24-1	-	TGTGCCACCAGTGAGGGAGGGGGGTACAATGAGCAGTTCTTC	CATSEGGGYNEQFF
TRBJ2-1	TRBD2	TRBV30	-	TGTGCCTGGAGTGGGATAGCGGGAGTGTATGAGCAGTTCTTC	CAWSGIAGVYEQFF
TRBJ1-1	-	TRBV25-1	-	TGTGCCAGCAGTGAATCGGGAGGGTTAGGTTCTTTCTTT	CASSESGGLGSFF
TRBJ1-3	TRBD1	TRBV28	-	TGTGCCAGCACCTTAGACAGGGGGACGAACACCATATATTTT	CASTLDRGTNTIYF
TRBJ1-2	TRBD1	TRBV19	-	TGTGCCAGTAGAGACAGACAGGGAGGAGGGTATGGCTACACCTTC	CASRDRQGGGYGYTF
TRBJ2-2	TRBD2	TRBV5-1	-	TGCGCCAGTCTGCGGGAGGGCGATAGCACCGGGGAGCTGTTTTTT	CASLREGDSTGELFF
TRBJ2-7	-	TRBV19	-	TGTGCCAGTAGTATAAGCAGGCCGGGGGAGCAGTACTTC	CASSISRPGEQYF
TRBJ1-2	TRBD1	TRBV5-4	-	TGTGCCAGCAGATCCGAAGCGGGACAGGGCAAATATGGCTACACCTTC	CASRSEAGQGKYGYTF
TRBJ2-7	TRBD1	TRBV27	-	TGTGCCAGCCTCCCACAGGGGGAGAGGGAGCAGTACTTC	CASLPQGEREQYF
TRBJ2-2	-	TRBV11-3	-	TGTGCCAGCAGCTTAGATAACGGGCGGGCCGGGGAGCTGTTTTTT	CASSLDNGRAGELFF
TRBJ2-3	-	TRBV7-9	-	TGTGCCAGCAGCCCTCCCCCCCCCACAGATACGCAGTATTTT	CASSPPPPTDTQYF
TRBJ1-1	-	TRBV6-4	-	TGTGCCAGCAGTCAAGGGGGTGCTACTGAAGCTTTCTTT	CASSQGGATEAFF
TRBJ1-5	-	TRBV3-1/TRBV3-2	-	TGTGCCAGCAGCCGTCTCAATCAGCCCCAGCATTTT	CASSRLNQPQHF
TRBJ2-5	-	TRBV9	-	TGTGCCAGCAGCGTAACCCCGACAGACCAAGAGACCCAGTACTTC	CASSVTPTDQETQYF
TRBJ2-7	TRBD1	TRBV18	-	TGTGCCAGCTCACCCAGCCGGGACAGCGGCATCGAGCAGTACTTC	CASSPSRDSGIEQYF
TRBJ2-7	-	TRBV27	-	TGTGCCAGCAGCCATACAGGGAATGCCTACGAGCAGTACTTC	CASSHTGNAYEQYF
TRBJ2-7	TRBD2	TRBV4-3	-	TGCGCCAGCAGCCAGACTATAGCGGGAGGGGTCTACGAGCAGTACTTC	CASSQTIAGGVYEQYF
TRBJ2-5	-	TRBV28	-	TGTGCCAGCACTCCGGGGAACCAAGAGACCCAGTACTTC	CASTPGNQETQYF
TRBJ2-7	-	TRBV18	-	TGTGCCAGCTCGGTGGTTCAGGGGAGTTTGTACGAGCAGTACTTC	CASSVVQGSLYEQYF
TRBJ1-3	-	TRBV18	-	TGTGCCAGCTCACCACAGCAGACTCGAGGCTCTGGAAACACCATATATTTT	CASSPQQTRGSGNTIYF
TRBJ2-2	-	TRBV4-1	once	TGCGCCAGCAGCCAAGTAACGAACACCGGGGAGCTGTTTTTT	CASSQVTNTGELFF
TRBJ2-7	TRBD1	TRBV10-3	-	TGTGCCATCAGTTCCGGGACAGGGACCCGATGGAGTTTC	CAISSGTGTRWSF
TRBJ2-2	TRBD2	TRBV5-1	-	TGCGCCAGCAGCTTGGACACTAGCGGGACCGGGGAGCTGTTTTTT	CASSLDTSGTGELFF
TRBJ1-1	-	TRBV6-1	-	TGTGCCAGCACCCCCCCTGGAGCCAACACTGAAGCTTTCTTT	CASTPPGANTEAFF
TRBJ1-1	TRBD1	TRBV30	-	TGTGCCTGGAGCCGCCCGGACAGGGTGAACACTGAAGCTTTCTTT	CAWSRPDRVNTEAFF
TRBJ2-3	TRBD1	TRBV9	-	TGTGCCAGCACCCCGGGACAGAACACAGATACGCAGTATTTT	CASTPGQNTDTQYF
TRBJ2-1	TRBD2	TRBV3-1/TRBV3-2	-	TGTGCCAGCAGCCCACAATCTAGCGGGAGTTTGAATGAGCAGTTCTTC	CASSPQSSGSLNEQFF
TRBJ2-7	TRBD2	TRBV6-2/TRBV6-3	few	TGTGCCAGCAGTTCCGGACTAGCGGGAGCTGAGCAGTACTTC	CASSSGLAGAEQYF
TRBJ2-1	-	TRBV21-1	-	TGTGCCAGCAGCAAAGCGGCTAGCGGGGATGGAAATGTGTACCATGAGCAGTTCTTC	CASSKAASGDGNVYHEQFF
TRBJ1-1	-	TRBV30	-	TGTGCCTGGACCGGCGGCAGGGCTAGCGGCACTGAAGCTTTCTTT	CAWTGGRASGTEAFF
TRBJ2-1	TRBD2	TRBV7-2	-	TGTGCCAGCAGCTTGAGGGGACTAGCGGGAGGGGAGGGTGAGCAGTTCTTC	CASSLRGLAGGEGEQFF